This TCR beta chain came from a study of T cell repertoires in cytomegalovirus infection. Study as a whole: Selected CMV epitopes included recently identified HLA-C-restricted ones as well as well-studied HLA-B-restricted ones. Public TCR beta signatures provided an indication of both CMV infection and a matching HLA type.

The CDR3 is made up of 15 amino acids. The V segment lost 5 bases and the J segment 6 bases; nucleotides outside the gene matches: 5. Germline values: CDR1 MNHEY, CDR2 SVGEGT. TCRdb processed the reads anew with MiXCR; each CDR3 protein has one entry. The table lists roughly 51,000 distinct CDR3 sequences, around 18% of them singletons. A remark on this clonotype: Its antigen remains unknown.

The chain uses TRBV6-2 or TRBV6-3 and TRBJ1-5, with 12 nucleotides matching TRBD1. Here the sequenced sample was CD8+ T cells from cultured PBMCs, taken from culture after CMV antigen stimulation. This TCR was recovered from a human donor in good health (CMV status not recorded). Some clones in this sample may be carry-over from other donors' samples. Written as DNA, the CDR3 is TGTGCCAGCAGTGCGGGGACAGGGGGCGGTCAGCCCCAGCATTTT. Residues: CASSAGTGGGQPQHF.